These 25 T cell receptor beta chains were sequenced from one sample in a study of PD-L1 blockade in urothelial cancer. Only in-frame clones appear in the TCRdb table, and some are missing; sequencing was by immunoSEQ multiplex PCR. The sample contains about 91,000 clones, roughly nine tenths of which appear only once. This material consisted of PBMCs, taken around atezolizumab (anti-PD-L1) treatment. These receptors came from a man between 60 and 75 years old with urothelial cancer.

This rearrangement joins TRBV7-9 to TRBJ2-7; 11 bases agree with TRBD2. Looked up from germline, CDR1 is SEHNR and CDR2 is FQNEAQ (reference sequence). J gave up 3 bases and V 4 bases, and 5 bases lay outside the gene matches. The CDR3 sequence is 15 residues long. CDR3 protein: CASSSTGTSGYEQYF. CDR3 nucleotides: TGTGCCAGCAGCTCCACCGGGACTAGCGGCTACGAGCAGTACTTC. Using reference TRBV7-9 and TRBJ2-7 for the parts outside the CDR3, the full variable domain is DTGVSQNPRHKITKRGQNVTFRCDPISEHNRLYWYRQTLGQGPEFLTYFQNEAQLEKSRLLSDRFSAERPKGSFSTLEIQRTEQGDSAMYLCASSSTGTSGYEQYFGPGTRLTVT.

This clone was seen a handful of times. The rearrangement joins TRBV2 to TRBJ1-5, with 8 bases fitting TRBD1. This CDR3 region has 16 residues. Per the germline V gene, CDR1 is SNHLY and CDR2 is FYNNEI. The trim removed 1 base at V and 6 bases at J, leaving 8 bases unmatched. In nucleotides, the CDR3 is TGTGCCAGCAGTGAAGTAAGGACAGGGTCGGGTCAGCCCCAGCATTTT. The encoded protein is CASSEVRTGSGQPQHF.

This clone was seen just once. The CDR3 sequence: CASSLTGTTGELFF. The CDR3 region has the DNA TGTGCCAGCAGCTTGACAGGAACCACCGGGGAGCTGTTTTTT. The chain employs TRBV5-6 and TRBJ2-2; weak D call: TRBD1 (5 bases). This CDR3 comprises 14 residues. Trimming pared 1 base from V and 4 bases from J, leaving 8 bases between. CDR1 and CDR2 (germline): SGHDT, YYEEEE.

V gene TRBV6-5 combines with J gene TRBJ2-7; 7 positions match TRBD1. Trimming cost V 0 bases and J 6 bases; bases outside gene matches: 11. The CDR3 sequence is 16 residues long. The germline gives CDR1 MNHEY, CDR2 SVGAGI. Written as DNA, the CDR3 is TGTGCCAGCAGTTACTCGTGGGCAGGGGGTATGGGCGAGCAGTACTTC. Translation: CASSYSWAGGMGEQYF.

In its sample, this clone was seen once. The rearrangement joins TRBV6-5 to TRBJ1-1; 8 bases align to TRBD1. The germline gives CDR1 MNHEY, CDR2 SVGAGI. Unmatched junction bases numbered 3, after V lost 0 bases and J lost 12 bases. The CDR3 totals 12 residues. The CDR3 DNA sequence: TGTGCCAGCAGTTACTCGGGACAGGTTCCTTTCTTT. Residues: CASSYSGQVPFF.

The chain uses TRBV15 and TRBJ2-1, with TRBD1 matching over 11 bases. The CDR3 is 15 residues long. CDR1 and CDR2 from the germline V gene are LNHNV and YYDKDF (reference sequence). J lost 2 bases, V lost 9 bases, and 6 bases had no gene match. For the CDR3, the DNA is TGTGCCACGGGGAAGGACAGGGGGCCCTACAATGAGCAGTTCTTC. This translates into CATGKDRGPYNEQFF.

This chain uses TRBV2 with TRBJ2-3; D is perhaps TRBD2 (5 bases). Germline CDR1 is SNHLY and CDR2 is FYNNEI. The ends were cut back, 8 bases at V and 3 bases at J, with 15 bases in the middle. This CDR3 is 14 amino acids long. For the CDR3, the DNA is TGTGCCAGCCGGGATCTCACTAGTACAGATACGCAGTATTTT. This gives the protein CASRDLTSTDTQYF.

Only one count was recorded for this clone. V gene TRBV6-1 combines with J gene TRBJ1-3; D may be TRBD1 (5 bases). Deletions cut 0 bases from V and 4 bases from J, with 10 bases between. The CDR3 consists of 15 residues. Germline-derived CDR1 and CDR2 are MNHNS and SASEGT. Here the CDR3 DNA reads TGTGCCAGCAGTGAAGCGTCAGGGTTGGGAAACACCATATATTTT. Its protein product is CASSEASGLGNTIYF.

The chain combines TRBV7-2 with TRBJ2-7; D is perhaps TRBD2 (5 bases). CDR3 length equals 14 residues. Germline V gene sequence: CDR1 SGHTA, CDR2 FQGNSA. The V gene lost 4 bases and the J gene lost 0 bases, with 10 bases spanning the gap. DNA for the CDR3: TGTGCCAGCAGCTCGTACGGGAACTCCTACGAGCAGTACTTC. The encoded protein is CASSSYGNSYEQYF.

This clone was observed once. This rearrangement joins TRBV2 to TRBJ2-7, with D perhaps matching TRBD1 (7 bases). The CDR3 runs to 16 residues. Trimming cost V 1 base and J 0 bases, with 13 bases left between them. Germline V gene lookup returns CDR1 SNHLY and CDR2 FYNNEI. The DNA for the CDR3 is TGTGCCAGCAGTGAAGGGGCAGGGGGGAACTCCTACGAGCAGTACTTC. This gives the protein CASSEGAGGNSYEQYF.

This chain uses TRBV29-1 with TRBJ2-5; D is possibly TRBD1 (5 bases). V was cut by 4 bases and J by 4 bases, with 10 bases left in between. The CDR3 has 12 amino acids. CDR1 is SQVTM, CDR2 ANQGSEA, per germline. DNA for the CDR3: TGCAGCGTTGGGGCCCAGGGAGAGACCCAGTACTTC. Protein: CSVGAQGETQYF.

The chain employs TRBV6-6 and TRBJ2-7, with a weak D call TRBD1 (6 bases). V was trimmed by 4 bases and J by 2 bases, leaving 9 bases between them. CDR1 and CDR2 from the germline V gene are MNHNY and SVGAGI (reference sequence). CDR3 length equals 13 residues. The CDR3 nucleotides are TGTGCCAGCAGTTTCAACAGGGCCTACGAGCAGTACTTC. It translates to CASSFNRAYEQYF.

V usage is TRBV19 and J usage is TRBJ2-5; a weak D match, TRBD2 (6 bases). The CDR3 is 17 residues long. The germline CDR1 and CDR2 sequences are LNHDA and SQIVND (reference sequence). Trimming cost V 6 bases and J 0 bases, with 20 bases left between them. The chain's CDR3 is CASSIRGEAIYQETQYF. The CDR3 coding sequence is TGTGCCAGTAGCATACGTGGGGAGGCAATATACCAAGAGACCCAGTACTTC.

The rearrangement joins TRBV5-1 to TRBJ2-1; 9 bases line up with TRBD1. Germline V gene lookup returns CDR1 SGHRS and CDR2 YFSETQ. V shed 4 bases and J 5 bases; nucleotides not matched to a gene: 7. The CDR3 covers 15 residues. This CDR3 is CASSPPGQGNNEQFF. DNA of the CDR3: TGCGCCAGCAGCCCCCCGGGACAGGGTAACAATGAGCAGTTCTTC.

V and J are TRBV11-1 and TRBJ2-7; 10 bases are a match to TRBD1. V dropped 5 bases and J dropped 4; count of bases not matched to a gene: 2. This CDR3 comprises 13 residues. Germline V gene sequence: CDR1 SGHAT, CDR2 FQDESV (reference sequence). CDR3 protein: CASSRDRGYEQYF. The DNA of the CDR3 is TGTGCCAGCAGCCGGGACAGGGGTTACGAGCAGTACTTC.

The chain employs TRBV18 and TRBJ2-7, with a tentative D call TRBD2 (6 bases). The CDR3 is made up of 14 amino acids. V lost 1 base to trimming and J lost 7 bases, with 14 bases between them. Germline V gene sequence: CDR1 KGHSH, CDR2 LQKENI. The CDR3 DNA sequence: TGTGCCAGCTCACCACGCTCCACTGGAGGGGAGCAGTACTTC. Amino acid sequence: CASSPRSTGGEQYF.

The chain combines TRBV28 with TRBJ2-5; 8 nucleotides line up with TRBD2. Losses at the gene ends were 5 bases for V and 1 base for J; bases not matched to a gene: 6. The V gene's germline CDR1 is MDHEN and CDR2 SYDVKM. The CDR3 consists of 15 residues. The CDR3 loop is CASSGELAGQETQYF. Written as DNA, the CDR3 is TGTGCCAGCAGTGGGGAGCTAGCGGGCCAAGAGACCCAGTACTTC. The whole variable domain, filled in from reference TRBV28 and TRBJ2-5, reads DVKVTQSSRYLVKRTGEKVFLECVQDMDHENMFWYRQDPGLGLRLIYFSYDVKMKEKGDIPEGYSVSREKKERFSLILESASTNQTSMYLCASSGELAGQETQYFGPGTRLLVL.

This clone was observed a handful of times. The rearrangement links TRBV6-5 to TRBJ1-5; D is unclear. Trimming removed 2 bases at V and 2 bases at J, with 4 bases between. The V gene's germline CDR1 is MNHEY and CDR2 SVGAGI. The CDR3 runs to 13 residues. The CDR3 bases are TGTGCCAGCAGTTACCGCGGCAATCAGCCCCAGCATTTT. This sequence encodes CASSYRGNQPQHF.

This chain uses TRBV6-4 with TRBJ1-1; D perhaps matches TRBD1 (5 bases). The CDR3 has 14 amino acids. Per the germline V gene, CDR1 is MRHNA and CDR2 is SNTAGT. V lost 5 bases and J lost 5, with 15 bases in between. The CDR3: CASSPREGGTEAFF. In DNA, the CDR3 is TGTGCCAGCAGTCCCAGGGAGGGAGGAACTGAAGCTTTCTTT.

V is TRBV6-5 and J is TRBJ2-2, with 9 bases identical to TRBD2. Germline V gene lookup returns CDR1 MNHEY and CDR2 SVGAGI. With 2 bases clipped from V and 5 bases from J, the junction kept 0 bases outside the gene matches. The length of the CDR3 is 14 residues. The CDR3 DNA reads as TGTGCCAGCAGTTACGCGGGGGGGACCGGGGAGCTGTTTTTT. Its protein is CASSYAGGTGELFF.

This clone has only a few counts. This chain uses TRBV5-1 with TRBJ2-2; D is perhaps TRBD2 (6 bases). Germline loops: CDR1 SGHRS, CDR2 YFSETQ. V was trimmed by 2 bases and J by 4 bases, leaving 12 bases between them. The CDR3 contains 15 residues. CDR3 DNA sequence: TGCGCCAGCAGCTTCGGGACTTCGTTCACCGGGGAGCTGTTTTTT. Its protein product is CASSFGTSFTGELFF.

The DNA of the CDR3 is TGTGCCATCAGTACTGGGACTAGCGGGAGTGTTTACGAGCAGTACTTC. Its translation: CAISTGTSGSVYEQYF. This chain connects TRBV10-3 to TRBJ2-7; 14 nucleotides align to TRBD2. This CDR3 contains 16 residues. Germline CDR1 and CDR2: ENHRY and SYGVKD. With 5 bases clipped from V and 4 bases from J, the junction kept 7 bases outside the gene matches.

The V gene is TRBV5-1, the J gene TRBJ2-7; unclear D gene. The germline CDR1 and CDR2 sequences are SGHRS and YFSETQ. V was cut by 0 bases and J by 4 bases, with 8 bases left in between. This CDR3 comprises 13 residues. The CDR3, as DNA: TGCGCCAGCAGCTTGGATAATGTTTACGAGCAGTACTTC. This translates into CASSLDNVYEQYF. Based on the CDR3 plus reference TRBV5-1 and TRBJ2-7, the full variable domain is KAGVTQTPRYLIKTRGQQVTLSCSPISGHRSVSWYQQTPGQGLQFLFEYFSETQRNKGNFPGRFSGRQFSNSRSEMNVSTLELGDSALYLCASSLDNVYEQYFGPGTRLTVT.

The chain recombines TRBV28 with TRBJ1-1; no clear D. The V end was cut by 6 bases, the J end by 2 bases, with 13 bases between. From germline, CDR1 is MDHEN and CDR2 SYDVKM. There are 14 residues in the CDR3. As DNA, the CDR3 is TGTGCCAGCAGAGAGGCCCCAATTAACACTGAAGCTTTCTTT. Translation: CASREAPINTEAFF.

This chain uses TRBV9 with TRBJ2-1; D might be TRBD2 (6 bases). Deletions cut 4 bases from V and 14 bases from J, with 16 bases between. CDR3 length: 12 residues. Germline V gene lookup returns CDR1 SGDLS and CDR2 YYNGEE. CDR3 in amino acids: CASSPPVGGEFF. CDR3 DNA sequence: TGTGCCAGCAGCCCTCCGGTCGGGGGTGAGTTCTTC.